This T cell receptor (beta chain) was identified during a study of OX40 agonist ivuxolimab in advanced cancers. As for the study more broadly: Ivuxolimab was an agonistic, fully human IgG2 monoclonal antibody directed against OX40 (CD134), a costimulatory receptor. Peripheral TCRbeta sequencing was intended to test whether TCR sequence diversity was altered and clonal T-cell expansion was caused by ivuxolimab. Partial responses occurred in three dose-escalation patients: two with cutaneous melanoma and one with hepatocellular carcinoma. Intravenous ivuxolimab was administered to patients every 2 weeks at six dose levels: 0.01, 0.1, 0.3, 1.5, 3 and 10 mg/kg. Prior anti-PD-1, anti-PD-L1 or anti-CTLA-4 therapy was permitted, and roughly two fifths of dose-escalation patients had received checkpoint inhibitors. Among the roughly 52 dose-escalation patients, around 20 had hepatocellular carcinoma, 15 or so melanoma, 9 renal cell carcinoma and 9 head and neck cancer. The dose-escalation cohort was 82.7% male with a mean age of around 62 years, ranging from roughly 23 to 90. The paper reports the monotherapy dose-escalation portion (N = 52 patients) of the phase I ivuxolimab trial.

Spanning cysteine to phenylalanine, the CDR3 consists of 17 amino acids. Left in the record is the CDR3 DNA by itself, 51 bases read in frame from the first base. The germline V end is reduced by 5 bases and the J end by 0 bases; junction bases left unmatched: 10. CDR1 and CDR2 are read off the germline V gene (reference sequence) as SGHKS and YYEKEE. Overall results and qualifications from the work: After ivuxolimab, CD8+ T cells had more expanded clones than CD4+ T cells on average. The antigen specificity of the peripheral T cells that underwent clonal expansion was not determined. Low levels of normalized T-cell clonal expansion were also seen in some patients who did not respond. In partial responders in the 0.1-3.0 mg/kg groups, normalized peripheral clonal expansion was found to be among the lowest, especially among CD8+ T cells. At doses from 0.1 to 3.0 mg/kg, clonal expansion was seen in both CD4+ and CD8+ blood T cells between baseline and week 6.

A remark on this clone: Its antigen is not yet known. Nothing much larger sits one base from this clone, and base qualities are not available.

The trial excluded patients who had a history of autoimmune disease or who were on systemic immunosuppression. Peripheral blood for TCR sequencing was collected from all dose cohorts at baseline, on cycle 4 day 1, and on cycle 7 day 1. Samples were obtained from an open-label, multicenter, first-in-human phase I dose-escalation trial of ivuxolimab. The trial enrolled adults with locally advanced or metastatic head and neck squamous cell, hepatocellular, melanoma or renal cell carcinoma. Before TCR sequencing, CD4+ T cells and CD8+ T cells from peripheral blood were sorted into separate populations. For sequencing of the TCRbeta CDR3 region, genomic DNA was extracted from the sorted cells. The immunoSEQ Assay was used for sequencing of TCRbeta CDR3 regions. TCRdb provides this immuneACCESS table in a form limited to in-frame rearrangements. Some clones are lacking; in checked studies, under half of them reflect an unresolved V gene, and why the rest are absent is not known. The sample includes 45,000 to 55,000 clones, with 94% observed a single time. More than 10% of the sample is in the top ten clones.

The chain uses TRBV5-5 and TRBJ2-1; TRBD2 fits 8 bases in the junction. This sample comprised CD4+ or CD8+ T cells sorted from blood, obtained in a trial of the OX40 agonist ivuxolimab. The receptor was isolated from an adult with an advanced solid tumor such as melanoma, head and neck, liver or kidney cancer. The CDR3 loop reads CASRGYGRANSYNEQFF. The nucleotides are TGTGCCAGCAGAGGTTACGGGAGGGCCAACTCCTACAATGAGCAGTTCTTC.